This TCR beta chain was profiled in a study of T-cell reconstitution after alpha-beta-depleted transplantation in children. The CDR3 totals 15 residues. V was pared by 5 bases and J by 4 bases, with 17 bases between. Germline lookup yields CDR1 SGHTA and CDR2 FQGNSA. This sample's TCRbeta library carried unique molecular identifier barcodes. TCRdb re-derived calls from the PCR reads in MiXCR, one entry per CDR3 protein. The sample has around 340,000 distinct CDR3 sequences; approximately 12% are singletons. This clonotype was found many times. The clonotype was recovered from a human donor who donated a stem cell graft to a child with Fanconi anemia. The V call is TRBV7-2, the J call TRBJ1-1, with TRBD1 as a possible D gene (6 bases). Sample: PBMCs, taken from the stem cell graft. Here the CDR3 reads CASSPVWSGATEAFF. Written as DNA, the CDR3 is TGTGCCAGCAGCCCAGTTTGGTCGGGGGCCACTGAAGCTTTCTTT.